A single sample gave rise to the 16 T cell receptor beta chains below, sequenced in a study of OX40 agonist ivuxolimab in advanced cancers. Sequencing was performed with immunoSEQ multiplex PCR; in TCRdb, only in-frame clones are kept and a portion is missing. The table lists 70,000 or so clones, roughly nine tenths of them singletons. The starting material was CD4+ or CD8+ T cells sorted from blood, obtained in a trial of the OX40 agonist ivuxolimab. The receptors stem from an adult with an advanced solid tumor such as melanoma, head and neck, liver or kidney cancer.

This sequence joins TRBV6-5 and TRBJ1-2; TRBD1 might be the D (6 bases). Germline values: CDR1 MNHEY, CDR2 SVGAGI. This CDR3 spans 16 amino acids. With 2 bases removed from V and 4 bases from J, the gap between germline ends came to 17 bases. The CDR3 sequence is CASSYSSGEVVYGYTF. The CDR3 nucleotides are TGTGCCAGCAGTTACAGCTCAGGGGAAGTGGTCTATGGCTACACCTTC.

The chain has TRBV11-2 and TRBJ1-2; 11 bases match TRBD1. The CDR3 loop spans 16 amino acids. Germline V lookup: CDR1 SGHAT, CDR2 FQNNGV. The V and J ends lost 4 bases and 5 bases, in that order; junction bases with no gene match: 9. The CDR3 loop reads CASSSDRGRKYYGYTF. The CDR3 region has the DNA TGTGCCAGCAGCTCGGACAGGGGGCGGAAGTATTATGGCTACACCTTC.

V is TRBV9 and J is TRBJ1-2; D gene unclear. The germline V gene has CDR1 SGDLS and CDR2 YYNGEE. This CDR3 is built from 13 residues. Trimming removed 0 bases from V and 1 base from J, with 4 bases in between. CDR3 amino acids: CASSVEVNYGYTF. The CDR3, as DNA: TGTGCCAGCAGCGTAGAGGTTAACTATGGCTACACCTTC.

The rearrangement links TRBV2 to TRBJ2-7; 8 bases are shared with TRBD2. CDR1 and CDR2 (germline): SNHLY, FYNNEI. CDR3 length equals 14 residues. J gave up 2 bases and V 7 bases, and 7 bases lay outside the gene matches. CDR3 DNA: TGTGCCAGCATTCTTAGCGGGGAAACCTACGAGCAGTACTTC. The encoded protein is CASILSGETYEQYF.

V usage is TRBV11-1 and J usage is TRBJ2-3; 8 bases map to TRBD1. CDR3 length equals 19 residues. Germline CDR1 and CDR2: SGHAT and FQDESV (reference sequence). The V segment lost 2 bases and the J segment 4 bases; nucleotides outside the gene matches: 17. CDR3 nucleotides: TGTGCCAGCAGCTTACGTCCCGGGACAGGTAATCGTCCCCCAGATACGCAGTATTTT. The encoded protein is CASSLRPGTGNRPPDTQYF.

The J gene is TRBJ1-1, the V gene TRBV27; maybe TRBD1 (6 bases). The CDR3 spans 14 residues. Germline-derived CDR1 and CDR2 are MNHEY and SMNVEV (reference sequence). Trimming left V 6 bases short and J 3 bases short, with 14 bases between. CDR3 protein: CASRDQGFYTEAFF. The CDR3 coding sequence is TGTGCCAGCAGAGATCAGGGGTTTTACACTGAAGCTTTCTTT.

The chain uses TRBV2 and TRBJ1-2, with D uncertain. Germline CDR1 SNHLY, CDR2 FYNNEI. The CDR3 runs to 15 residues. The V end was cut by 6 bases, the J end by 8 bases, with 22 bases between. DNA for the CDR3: TGTGCCAGCAGGGCCGGGTTCGGAGACATTCACGGCTACACCTTC. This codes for CASRAGFGDIHGYTF.

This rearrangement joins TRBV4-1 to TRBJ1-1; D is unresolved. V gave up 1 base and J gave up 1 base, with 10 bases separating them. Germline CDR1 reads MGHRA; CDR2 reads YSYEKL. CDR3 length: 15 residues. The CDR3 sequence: CASSQGAGRNTEAFF. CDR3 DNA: TGCGCCAGCAGCCAAGGGGCAGGCCGGAACACTGAAGCTTTCTTT.

The CDR3 coding sequence is TGTGCCAGCAGCCAAGGGACAGGGCACTATGGCTACACCTTC. Its translation: CASSQGTGHYGYTF. The chain links TRBV14 to TRBJ1-2, with 8 bases identical to TRBD1. The V gene end was trimmed by 1 base and the J gene end by 3 bases; junction bases not matched to a gene: 1. CDR1 is SGHDN and CDR2 is FVKESK in the germline V gene. The CDR3 is 14 residues long.

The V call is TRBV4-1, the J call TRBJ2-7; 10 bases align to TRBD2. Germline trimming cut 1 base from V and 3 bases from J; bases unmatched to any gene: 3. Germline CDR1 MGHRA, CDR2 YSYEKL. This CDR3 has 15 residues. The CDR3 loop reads CASSQVSSGGYEQYF. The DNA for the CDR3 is TGCGCCAGCAGCCAAGTGTCTAGCGGGGGCTACGAGCAGTACTTC.

CDR3 amino acids: CASSEYRVTNEKLFF. The CDR3 nucleotides read TGTGCCAGCAGTGAATACAGGGTAACTAATGAAAAACTGTTTTTT. The chain is built from TRBV6-1 and TRBJ1-4, with D possibly TRBD1 on 6 matching bases. The CDR3 contains 15 residues. The V end lost 2 bases, the J end lost 1 base, and 8 bases lay between the germline ends. Germline V gives CDR1 MNHNS, CDR2 SASEGT.

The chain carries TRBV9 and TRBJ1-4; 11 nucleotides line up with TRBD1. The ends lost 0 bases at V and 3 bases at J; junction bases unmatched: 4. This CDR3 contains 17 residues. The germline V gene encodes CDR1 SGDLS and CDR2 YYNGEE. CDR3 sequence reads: CASSVGDRGWPNEKLFF. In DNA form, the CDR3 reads TGTGCCAGCAGCGTAGGGGACAGGGGGTGGCCTAATGAAAAACTGTTTTTT.

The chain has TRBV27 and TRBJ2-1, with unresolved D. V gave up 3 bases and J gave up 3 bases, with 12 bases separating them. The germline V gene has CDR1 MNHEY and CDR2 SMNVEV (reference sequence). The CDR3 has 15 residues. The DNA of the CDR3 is TGTGCCAGCAGTTTGGTAGGAGCCAACTACAATGAGCAGTTCTTC. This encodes CASSLVGANYNEQFF.

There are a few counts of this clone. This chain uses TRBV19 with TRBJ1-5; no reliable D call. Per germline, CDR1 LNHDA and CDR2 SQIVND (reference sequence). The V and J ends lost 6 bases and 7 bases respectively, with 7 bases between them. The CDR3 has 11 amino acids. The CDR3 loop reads CASSDSQPQHF. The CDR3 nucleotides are TGTGCCAGTAGCGATTCGCAGCCCCAGCATTTT.

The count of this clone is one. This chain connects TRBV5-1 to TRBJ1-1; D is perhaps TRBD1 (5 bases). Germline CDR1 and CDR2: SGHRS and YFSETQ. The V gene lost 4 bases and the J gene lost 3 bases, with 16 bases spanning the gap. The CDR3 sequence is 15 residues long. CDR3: CASSVGGLGDTEAFF. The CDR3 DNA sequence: TGCGCCAGCAGCGTGGGAGGGTTAGGGGACACTGAAGCTTTCTTT.

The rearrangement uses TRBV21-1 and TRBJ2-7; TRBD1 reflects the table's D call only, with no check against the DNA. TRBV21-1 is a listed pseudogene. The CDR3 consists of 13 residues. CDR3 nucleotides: TGTGCCAGCAGCTCTCTTTCAGACTACGAGCAGTACTTC. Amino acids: CASSSLSDYEQYF.